These 9 T cell receptor beta chains were all obtained from the same sample, sequenced in a study of blood T cells in healthy people across ages. Next came a second PCR, run for about 7 to 12 cycles, which used a sample-barcoded 5' primer along with a J-beta primer mix. TCRdb re-called the 5' RACE reads through MiXCR, storing one row per CDR3 protein. Of fewer than 1,000,000 distinct CDR3 sequences listed, about 47% were seen once; the top ten hold approximately 18%. Sample: blood. The source of these receptors is an elderly man in good health.

This clonotype was seen a few times. V and J are TRBV15 and TRBJ2-7; D gene uncertain. This CDR3 comprises 15 residues. The V gene lost 0 bases and the J gene lost 6 bases, with 15 bases spanning the gap. The germline V gene has CDR1 LNHNV and CDR2 YYDKDF (reference sequence). CDR3 DNA sequence: TGTGCCACCAGCAGAGATAGGTTCGCTCCTGGCGAGCAGTACTTC. This translates into CATSRDRFAPGEQYF.

The table lists this clonotype with a few counts. The chain uses TRBV7-7 and TRBJ2-2; TRBD1 aligns across 8 bases. The CDR3 covers 19 residues. Germline trimming cut 5 bases from V and 5 bases from J; bases unmatched to any gene: 19. In germline, CDR1 is SSHAT, CDR2 FNYEAQ (reference sequence). This CDR3 reads CASSPLGRGQYYGTGELFF. CDR3 bases: TGTGCCAGCAGCCCACTTGGCAGGGGGCAATATTATGGGACCGGGGAGCTGTTTTTT.

The V call is TRBV20-1, the J call TRBJ2-5; 7 nucleotides match TRBD2. This CDR3 has 15 amino acids. The ends lost 1 base at V and 1 base at J; junction bases unmatched: 6. CDR1 DFQATT and CDR2 SNEGSKA come from the germline V gene (reference sequence). CDR3 nucleotide sequence: TGCAGTGCTAGAGTCCTAGCGGAGATCCAAGAGACCCAGTACTTC. Translating it yields CSARVLAEIQETQYF.

This clonotype was observed a handful of times. The chain links TRBV23-1 to TRBJ2-7; 8 bases are shared with TRBD2. TRBV23-1 is annotated as an ORF whose role is uncertain. Trimming removed 0 bases from V and 3 bases from J; junction bases left unmatched: 7. The CDR3 has 16 amino acids. CDR3 residues: CASSQSARREVYEQYF. The CDR3 DNA follows: TGCGCCAGCAGTCAATCGGCGAGGCGGGAGGTCTACGAGCAGTACTTC.

This clonotype was detected a few times. The chain recombines TRBV15 with TRBJ2-7, with 10 bases fitting TRBD1. The CDR3 length is 15 residues. V shed 2 bases and J 3 bases; nucleotides not matched to a gene: 4. The germline V gene has CDR1 LNHNV and CDR2 YYDKDF (reference sequence). CDR3 sequence: CATSRTTGGIYEQYF. For the CDR3, the DNA is TGTGCCACCAGCAGAACGACAGGGGGCATCTACGAGCAGTACTTC.

A remark on this clonotype: Compared with germline, one end of the junction differs, possibly owing to a read error. This chain connects TRBV9 to TRBJ2-5; D could derive from TRBD1 or TRBD2 (5 bases each). Germline V gives CDR1 SGDLS, CDR2 YYNGEE. The length of the CDR3 is 15 residues. This CDR3 is CASSVAGRKQETPYF. In DNA form, the CDR3 reads TGTGCCAGCAGCGTAGCGGGACGTAAACAAGAGACCCCGTACTTC.

This chain links TRBV29-1 with TRBJ2-7; D is perhaps TRBD1 (7 bases). This CDR3 is built from 13 residues. V was pared by 1 base and J by 4 bases, with 11 bases between. The germline V gene encodes CDR1 SQVTM and CDR2 ANQGSEA. The DNA for the CDR3 is TGCAGCGTTGAAGGGGGGGACAGATACGAGCAGTACTTC. Amino acid sequence: CSVEGGDRYEQYF.

The chain couples TRBV20-1 to TRBJ2-5; no clear D gene. CDR3 size: 12 residues. Germline V lookup: CDR1 DFQATT, CDR2 SNEGSKA (reference sequence). Trimming took off 6 bases at V and 4 bases at J, with 12 bases between the two ends. The CDR3 protein is CSAQTLSETQYF. DNA of the CDR3: TGCAGTGCCCAGACTTTGTCAGAGACCCAGTACTTC.

The chain couples TRBV7-9 to TRBJ1-4; possibly TRBD1 for D (5 bases). The V gene's germline CDR1 is SEHNR and CDR2 FQNEAQ (reference sequence). V dropped 6 bases and J dropped 0 bases, with 11 bases sitting between them. CDR3 length: 15 amino acids. CDR3 in amino acids: CASRQTAATNEKLFF. CDR3 coding DNA: TGTGCCAGCAGACAGACAGCTGCAACTAATGAAAAACTGTTTTTT.